One T cell receptor beta chain is described in this entry. Its antigen is unidentified. TCRdb's table, derived via immunoSEQ multiplex PCR, lists solely in-frame clones and lacks some. The repertoire consists of more than 75,000 clones, with 75% to 90% occurring once and the leading ten covering 6.5% to 8%. This record belongs to a study of T cell responses to AZD1222 COVID-19 vaccine. Overall study findings and caveats: The donor cohort was predominantly white British with a female majority, and clonal diversity may have been underestimated. Close to half of all spike-specific TCRs reportedly target regions of the variants that are unmutated. Repertoire sampling happened only post peak T cell response. With dominance at 160-218 and 743-854, vaccine-associated CD4 TCRs spanned spike.

Trimming stripped 0 bases from V and 9 bases from J, with 16 bases between. The CDR3 covers 16 residues. Per germline, CDR1 SGHRS and CDR2 YFSETQ. The specimen was peripheral blood, collected on day 0 of AZD1222 vaccination. The clonotype was recovered from an adult in good health. This sequence joins TRBV5-1 and TRBJ1-6; D possibly corresponds to TRBD1 (6 bases). In DNA form, the CDR3 reads TGCGCCAGCAGCTTGGGACAGGCCCGAAGCGGTTCACCCCTCCACTTT. Protein: CASSLGQARSGSPLHF.